This entry lists 25 T cell receptor beta chains sequenced from one sample in a study of blood T cell repertoires in COVID-19. The repertoire was sequenced with immunoSEQ multiplex PCR; TCRdb's copy has only in-frame clones and lacks some. Among about 230,000 clones listed, over 80% were seen once. Specimen: peripheral blood. The receptors come from a man aged 35-49 years with acute or convalescent COVID-19.

The rearrangement joins TRBV3-1 (or the pseudogene TRBV3-2) to TRBJ1-1; D gene unclear. CDR1 LGHDT and CDR2 YNNKEL come from the germline V gene (reference sequence). CDR3 length: 15 amino acids. Trimming took off 0 bases at V and 5 bases at J, with 13 bases between the two ends. CDR3 bases: TGTGCCAGCAGCCAAGAGCGGGGTCCGGGGACTGAAGCTTTCTTT. Amino acid sequence: CASSQERGPGTEAFF.

The chain employs TRBV6-6 and TRBJ1-5, with no clear D. V was shortened by 6 bases and J by 6 bases, with 12 bases between the two germline ends. Looked up from germline, CDR1 is MNHNY and CDR2 is SVGAGI (reference sequence). The CDR3 totals 13 residues. The CDR3 protein is CASSLQEGQPQHF. The CDR3, as DNA: TGTGCCAGCAGCCTCCAGGAGGGTCAGCCCCAGCATTTT.

The genes are TRBV5-1 and TRBJ2-2; D is unresolved. The germline V gene has CDR1 SGHRS and CDR2 YFSETQ. Trimming cost V 4 bases and J 1 base, with 11 bases left between them. The CDR3 covers 15 residues. The DNA of the CDR3 is TGCGCCAGCAGCCCCCGAGGTGAGAACACCGGGGAGCTGTTTTTT. Translating gives CASSPRGENTGELFF.

The chain employs TRBV6-5 and TRBJ1-2; 10 nucleotides agree with TRBD1. With 4 bases clipped from V and 5 bases from J, the junction kept 7 bases outside the gene matches. Germline CDR1 reads MNHEY; CDR2 reads SVGAGI. CDR3 length: 15 residues. Here the CDR3 reads CASSSTRQGAYGYTF. CDR3 nucleotide sequence: TGTGCCAGCAGTTCTACCCGACAGGGGGCTTATGGCTACACCTTC.

The V gene is TRBV6-5, the J gene TRBJ2-7, with 7 bases identical to TRBD2. J lost 3 bases, V lost 7 bases, and 9 bases had no gene match. There are 14 residues in the CDR3. CDR1 and CDR2 from the germline V gene are MNHEY and SVGAGI. The CDR3 DNA sequence: TGTGCCAGCAAGAGCGGGATTAAGAACTACGAGCAGTACTTC. Its protein is CASKSGIKNYEQYF.

V usage is TRBV5-1 and J usage is TRBJ2-3; 8 bases line up with TRBD1. Trimming removed 4 bases from V and 1 base from J; junction bases left unmatched: 5. CDR1 and CDR2 (germline): SGHRS, YFSETQ. The length of the CDR3 is 15 residues. The CDR3 protein is CASSLRGPRTDTQYF. The DNA for the CDR3 is TGCGCCAGCAGCCTCAGGGGGCCCCGCACAGATACGCAGTATTTT.

The rearrangement joins TRBV5-1 to TRBJ1-1; unclear D gene. V lost 1 base to trimming and J lost 5 bases, with 15 bases between them. The CDR3 spans 15 residues. From germline, CDR1 is SGHRS and CDR2 YFSETQ. CDR3 region: CASSLTPGSETEAFF. The DNA of the CDR3 is TGCGCCAGCAGCTTGACCCCAGGCAGTGAGACTGAAGCTTTCTTT.

The rearrangement joins TRBV3-1 (or the pseudogene TRBV3-2) to TRBJ2-2, with a weak D call TRBD2 (6 bases). CDR1 is LGHDT and CDR2 is YNNKEL in the germline V gene (reference sequence). This CDR3 has 15 amino acids. The V and J ends lost 0 bases and 6 bases respectively, with 11 bases between them. CDR3 residues: CASSQDRSGAGELFF. CDR3 sequence (DNA): TGTGCCAGCAGCCAAGACCGTTCGGGGGCCGGGGAGCTGTTTTTT.

V usage is TRBV29-1 and J usage is TRBJ1-1, with a possible D match to TRBD1 (6 bases). The V gene's germline CDR1 is SQVTM and CDR2 ANQGSEA. CDR3 size: 13 residues. With 4 bases removed from V and 1 base from J, the gap between germline ends came to 10 bases. The CDR3 bases are TGCAGCGTTGTAGGGACAAGGAACACTGAAGCTTTCTTT. Protein: CSVVGTRNTEAFF.

The chain is built from TRBV5-1 and TRBJ1-1, with D possibly TRBD1 on 6 matching bases. V lost 0 bases and J lost 5, with 8 bases in between. Germline CDR1 and CDR2: SGHRS and YFSETQ. The CDR3 loop spans 13 amino acids. The CDR3 loop is CASSLDQGTEAFF. CDR3 DNA sequence: TGCGCCAGCAGCTTGGACCAGGGGACTGAAGCTTTCTTT. The variable domain in full, with the rest retrieved from reference TRBV5-1 and TRBJ1-1, is KAGVTQTPRYLIKTRGQQVTLSCSPISGHRSVSWYQQTPGQGLQFLFEYFSETQRNKGNFPGRFSGRQFSNSRSEMNVSTLELGDSALYLCASSLDQGTEAFFGQGTRLTVV.

This clone was counted between two and nine times. The chain couples TRBV9 to TRBJ1-1; no reliable D call. This CDR3 has 15 amino acids. CDR1 and CDR2 from the germline V gene are SGDLS and YYNGEE. V was cut by 3 bases and J by 2 bases, with 14 bases left in between. DNA of the CDR3: TGTGCCAGCAGCGGGCAAAGTACGACAAACACTGAAGCTTTCTTT. It encodes CASSGQSTTNTEAFF.

The genes are TRBV14 and TRBJ2-1; TRBD1 matches 7 bases. The CDR3 spans 17 residues. Per germline, CDR1 SGHDN and CDR2 FVKESK. Trimming removed 2 bases from V and 1 base from J; junction bases left unmatched: 8. As DNA, the CDR3 is TGTGCCAGCAGCCAATGGACAGGTATCGGGTCCTACAATGAGCAGTTCTTC. Protein product: CASSQWTGIGSYNEQFF.

J is TRBJ1-4 and V is TRBV5-1, with a weak D call TRBD1 (6 bases). Germline V gene sequence: CDR1 SGHRS, CDR2 YFSETQ. The CDR3 sequence is 14 residues long. V gave up 4 bases and J gave up 8 bases, with 15 bases separating them. The CDR3 nucleotides read TGCGCCAGCAGCGTTGGAGAGAGGGGGGAAAAACTGTTTTTT. Translated: CASSVGERGEKLFF.

The chain carries TRBV10-1 and TRBJ2-7, with D possibly TRBD2 on 5 matching bases. There are 13 residues in the CDR3. In germline, CDR1 is WNHNN, CDR2 SYGVQD (reference sequence). Trimming removed 4 bases from V and 0 bases from J, with 7 bases in between. CDR3 protein: CASSGGASYEQYF. The DNA for the CDR3 is TGCGCCAGCAGTGGGGGAGCCTCCTACGAGCAGTACTTC.

The J gene is TRBJ2-5, the V gene TRBV4-1; 7 bases line up with TRBD1. Germline V lookup: CDR1 MGHRA, CDR2 YSYEKL. With 2 bases clipped from V and 1 base from J, the junction kept 10 bases outside the gene matches. CDR3 length: 17 residues. The CDR3 is CASSQLLGQFIQETQYF. CDR3 nucleotides: TGCGCCAGCAGCCAACTGCTGGGACAGTTCATCCAAGAGACCCAGTACTTC.

The chain employs TRBV6-5 and TRBJ2-7, with TRBD2 matching over 10 bases. The germline V gene encodes CDR1 MNHEY and CDR2 SVGAGI. The CDR3 sequence is 14 residues long. Losses at the gene ends were 6 bases for V and 2 bases for J; bases not matched to a gene: 4. The CDR3 sequence: CASSRTSGTYEQYF. The CDR3 DNA sequence: TGTGCCAGCAGCCGGACTAGCGGCACCTACGAGCAGTACTTC.

This chain joins TRBV19 and TRBJ2-7; tentatively, D is TRBD2 (6 bases). Trimming removed 5 bases at V and 7 bases at J, with 18 bases between. From germline, CDR1 is LNHDA and CDR2 SQIVND (reference sequence). The CDR3 is 14 amino acids. The CDR3 reads CASSAGTSAVEQYF. Written as DNA, the CDR3 is TGTGCCAGTAGTGCCGGGACTTCGGCGGTAGAGCAGTACTTC.

There are a few counts of this clone. The chain joins TRBV7-2 to TRBJ1-2; unclear D gene. Deletions cut 1 base from V and 1 base from J, with 7 bases between. This CDR3 comprises 14 residues. Per the germline V gene, CDR1 is SGHTA and CDR2 is FQGNSA. The CDR3 sequence: CASSLVDINYGYTF. DNA for the CDR3: TGTGCCAGCAGCTTAGTTGACATTAACTATGGCTACACCTTC. Drawing the rest from reference TRBV7-2 and TRBJ1-2, the complete variable domain is GAGVSQSPSNKVTEKGKDVELRCDPISGHTALYWYRQSLGQGLEFLIYFQGNSAPDKSGLPSDRFSAERTGGSVSTLTIQRTQQEDSAVYLCASSLVDINYGYTFGSGTRLTVV.

The chain employs TRBV3-1 (or the pseudogene TRBV3-2) and TRBJ1-1; tentative D call: TRBD1 (6 bases). From germline, CDR1 is LGHDT and CDR2 YNNKEL (reference sequence). The V end was cut by 5 bases, the J end by 6 bases, with 10 bases between. This CDR3 is built from 12 residues. The CDR3 protein is CASSSGHSEAFF. The DNA for the CDR3 is TGTGCCAGCAGCTCGGGACACTCTGAAGCTTTCTTT.

The V gene is TRBV12-5, the J gene TRBJ2-3; D not certain. The germline CDR1 and CDR2 sequences are LGHNT and FRNRAP. V lost 4 bases and J 1 base, leaving 6 bases between the germline ends. The CDR3 has 13 residues. The CDR3 nucleotides are TGTGCTAGTGGTTCTTCGGGCACAGATACGCAGTATTTT. Amino acids: CASGSSGTDTQYF.

This clone was seen repeatedly, ten times or more. The V gene is TRBV7-2, the J gene TRBJ2-2; 13 bases map to TRBD2. Losses at the gene ends were 4 bases for V and 4 bases for J; bases not matched to a gene: 3. Germline values: CDR1 SGHTA, CDR2 FQGNSA. There are 16 residues in the CDR3. The CDR3 coding sequence is TGTGCCAGCAGCTGGACTAGCGGGAGTCCCACCGGGGAGCTGTTTTTT. Residues: CASSWTSGSPTGELFF.

This sequence joins TRBV7-9 and TRBJ1-1, with 10 bases matching TRBD1. Unmatched junction bases numbered 10, after V lost 5 bases and J lost 4 bases. This CDR3 has 16 amino acids. CDR1 is SEHNR, CDR2 FQNEAQ, per germline (reference sequence). CDR3 region: CASSPPGGQGVTEAFF. The CDR3 coding sequence is TGTGCCAGCAGCCCCCCCGGAGGACAGGGGGTCACTGAAGCTTTCTTT.

J is TRBJ1-5 and V is TRBV2; D is perhaps TRBD1 (5 bases). Germline loops: CDR1 SNHLY, CDR2 FYNNEI. This CDR3 has 13 residues. V dropped 7 bases and J dropped 7 bases, with 14 bases sitting between them. The CDR3 here is CASILGEGQPQHF. CDR3 DNA: TGTGCCAGCATCCTAGGGGAGGGACAGCCCCAGCATTTT.

V gene TRBV6-2 or TRBV6-3 combines with J gene TRBJ1-5; D unclear. Germline V gene sequence: CDR1 MNHEY, CDR2 SVGEGT. V gave up 2 bases and J gave up 4 bases, with 6 bases separating them. The CDR3 loop spans 13 amino acids. DNA for the CDR3: TGTGCCAGCAGTTACAGGGAGAATCAGCCCCAGCATTTT. Its protein product is CASSYRENQPQHF.

The rearrangement links TRBV5-1 to TRBJ2-7; 8 nucleotides match TRBD2. J lost 1 base, V lost 10 bases, and 13 bases had no gene match. The CDR3 is 15 residues long. The germline V gene has CDR1 SGHRS and CDR2 YFSETQ. This CDR3 reads CARRGGATTSYEQYF. The CDR3 region has the DNA TGCGCCCGCCGGGGGGGGGCGACCACTTCCTACGAGCAGTACTTC.